This T cell receptor beta chain was captured in a study of T cells in Graves' hyperthyroidism and ophthalmopathy. About the research overall: Sampling of peripheral blood happened at initial diagnosis, prior to any treatment.

This CDR3 has 17 amino acids. Trimming cost V 4 bases and J 2 bases, with 21 bases left between them. CDR1 and CDR2 (germline): SGHAT, FQNNGV. PBMCs were collected from a 10 ml volume of fresh peripheral blood. The investigators amplified TCR beta CDR3 regions from RNA transcripts. HTBI primers drove first-round RT-PCR of the TCR CDR3. TCRdb reprocessed the multiplex PCR reads with MiXCR, giving one entry per CDR3 protein. The sample shows around 690,000 distinct CDR3 sequences, 15% to 20% of them seen only once. The receptor's source is a man in his fifties or sixties with Graves' hyperthyroidism. V gene TRBV11-2 combines with J gene TRBJ2-7; either TRBD1 or TRBD2 may supply D (6 bases each). Sample: blood. The CDR3 is CASSSTEGGLAAYEQYF. The CDR3 DNA reads TGTGCCAGCAGCTCCACCGAAGGGGGGCTGGCCGCCTACGAGCAGTACTTC. Supplemented by reference TRBV11-2 and TRBJ2-7, the full variable domain reads EAGVAQSPRYKIIEKRQSVAFWCNPISGHATLYWYQQILGQGPKLLIQFQNNGVVDDSQLPKDRFSAERLKGVDSTLKIQPAKLEDSAVYLCASSSTEGGLAAYEQYFGPGTRLTVT.